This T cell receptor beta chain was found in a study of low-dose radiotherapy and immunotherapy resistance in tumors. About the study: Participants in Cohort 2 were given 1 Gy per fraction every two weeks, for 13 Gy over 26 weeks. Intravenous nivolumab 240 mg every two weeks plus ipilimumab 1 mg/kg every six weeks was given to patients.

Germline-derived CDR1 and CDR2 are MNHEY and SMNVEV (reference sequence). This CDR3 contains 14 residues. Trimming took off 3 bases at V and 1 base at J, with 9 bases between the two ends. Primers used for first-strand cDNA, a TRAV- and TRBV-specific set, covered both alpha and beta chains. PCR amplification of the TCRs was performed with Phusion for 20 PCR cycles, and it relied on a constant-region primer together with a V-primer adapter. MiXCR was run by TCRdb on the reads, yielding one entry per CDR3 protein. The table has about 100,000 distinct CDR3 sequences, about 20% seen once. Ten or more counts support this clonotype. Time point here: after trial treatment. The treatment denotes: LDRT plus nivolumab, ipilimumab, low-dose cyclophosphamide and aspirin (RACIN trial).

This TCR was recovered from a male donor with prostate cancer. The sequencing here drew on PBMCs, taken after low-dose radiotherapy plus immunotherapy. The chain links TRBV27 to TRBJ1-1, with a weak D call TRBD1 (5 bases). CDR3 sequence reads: CASSLVGGNTEAFF. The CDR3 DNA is TGTGCCAGCAGTTTGGTTGGGGGGAACACTGAAGCTTTCTTT.